Sequencing of this T cell receptor (beta chain) was carried out in a study of T cells after yellow fever vaccination. General study results and limits: Bulk-population clonotypes that are abundant could appear as contaminants in FACS-sorted repertoires. At around 95% for CD4 and 70% to 90% for CD8, most primary-vaccination clones showed up again after the booster.

The sample holds a few counts of this clonotype. What it binds is unknown. 5'RACE template switching produced TCR cDNA carrying a universal primer site and UMIs. Each CDR3 protein is one row after TCRdb ran MiXCR on the 5' RACE reads. The table has roughly 350,000 distinct CDR3 sequences, 4.1% seen once; the top ten hold around 25%. In germline, CDR1 is SGHTA, CDR2 FQGTGA. This CDR3 is 15 amino acids long. Between the trimmed V and J ends, which lost 4 bases and 0 bases, there was a span of 13 bases. This TCR was recovered from a man between 18 and 29 years old who received the YFV17D yellow fever vaccine. This rearrangement joins TRBV7-3 to TRBJ2-7, with D possibly matching TRBD2 (6 bases). The specimen comprised PBMCs, sampled 5 days after the yellow fever booster vaccination. The CDR3 reads CASSSGGADSYEQYF. The CDR3 bases are TGTGCCAGCAGCTCGGGCGGGGCGGACTCCTACGAGCAGTACTTC.